Described below is a single T cell receptor beta chain sequence and its context. This clone was observed a few times. This clone's antigen is unknown. Base qualities are missing; no much larger clone stands one base away. Each donor gave one peripheral blood draw, averaging roughly 120 mL, which was collected into heparinised tubes. A BD FACSAria II was used to sort naive, central memory, regulatory and stem cell-like memory CD4+ T cells with a panel that included CD45RO, CCR7, CD25, CD127, CD95 and CD27. A purity above 95% was achieved for all sorted populations. PBMCs were isolated immediately by Lymphoprep density gradient centrifugation and stained directly without culture. So that batch effects would be minimized, each experiment stained and sorted samples in pairs, pairing one healthy donor with one patient. This sample stems from a study of beta chain features in type 1 diabetes (dated by TCRdb to the late 2010s). About the full investigation: Patients and healthy donors did not differ in mean age, gender distribution, total cell number or subset yield. A total of some 100,000,000 sorted cells were examined across all samples, and a strong correlation was observed between cell number per subset and RNA yield. In the study, recently diagnosed type 1 diabetes patients and matched healthy donors were compared on the TCRB repertoires of their sorted circulating CD4+ T cell subsets. Naive and central memory subsets were obtained from all 28 donors, but regulatory and stem cell-like memory subsets were isolated from only 8 patients and roughly eight healthy donors. Points the paper makes about the study in general: At VDJ recombination sites, patients with type 1 diabetes made fewer insertions and deleted more nucleotides, a pattern implying thymic rearrangement abnormalities. Naive, central memory and regulatory TCRB repertoires appeared more similar among patients than among healthy donors. Because the HLA sub-analyses included only small numbers of individuals, any influence of HLA type on TCRB rearrangement was left unresolved. Because cDNA rather than genomic DNA was sequenced, highly expressing activated cells could have been over-represented, although no difference in activation and CD3 levels was found between groups. PCR may preferentially amplify shorter templates, but because patient and control samples were amplified and corrected together, any resulting skew would affect both groups equally. In all four CD4+ subsets, TCRB CDR3 length was moderately but significantly shorter in type 1 diabetes patients.

CDR1 is given as SGHKS and CDR2 as YYEKEE, both from the germline V gene (reference sequence). Reading from cysteine to phenylalanine, the CDR3 counts 19 amino acids. Of all the DNA, just the CDR3 is kept, 57 bases in frame from base 1. The junction carries 24 bases between V and J, which are trimmed by 1 base and 7 bases respectively. The High Capacity cDNA Reverse Transcription Kit was used to reverse transcribe all of the isolated RNA, meaning that expressed TCRB transcripts were what got sequenced. Naive, central memory and regulatory T cell samples underwent deep immunoSEQ sequencing, averaging around 3.9 million total reads per sample. Sorted cells were lysed in RLT buffer and RNA was extracted with DNase-treated RNeasy Micro or Mini kits, depending on cell number. Each cell subset was processed separately to prevent cross-contamination, with patient and healthy donor samples processed together. TCRB sequences were amplified from cDNA with the immunoSEQ multiplex PCR, producing 87-bp fragments spanning the CDR3 region. The amplicons were sequenced using the Illumina HiSeq platform. In the authors' own workflow: Synthetic template baselines were used to correct PCR bias computationally, reads within Hamming distance 2 were collapsed together, and singletons that could not be merged were discarded. Reads were aligned against IMGT to assign V, D and J genes, CDR3 length and insertions or deletions at six rearrangement sites. Clonotype counts were normalized to sorted cell number within each subset before computing true diversity and Gini coefficients with the tcR R package. Repertoire sharing was quantified using the overlap coefficient calculated on TCRB nucleotide sequences. In its TCRdb copy, this immuneACCESS table keeps in-frame sequences only and misses some clones. Where compared with another copy, unresolved V genes explain less than half of these, and the others have no known cause. V and J calls and clone size are given by that table; D and trimming were obtained from the DNA. In this sample the table shows about 160,000 clones, 7.5% to 9.5% of which occur a single time. Around 0.5% of the sample is held by the ten biggest clonotypes.

The sequence came from a woman aged 18-29 years with type 1 diabetes. The sequencing sample was made of central memory CD4+ T cells from blood. This receptor chain uses TRBV5-5 and TRBJ1-6; the D gene is perhaps TRBD1, on 5 matching bases. In nucleotide form, the sequence is TGTGCCAGCAGCTTGCTGGCTTTCCTCCCGGGGGTATCAAATTCACCCCTCCACTTT. It encodes CASSLLAFLPGVSNSPLHF.